Here is one T cell receptor beta chain with its context. The data are from a study of blood T cell repertoires in COVID-19. The wider study: Italy, Spain and the United States were the sources of the convalescent and acute COVID-19 samples. T cells, B-cell-depleted T cells, or PBMCs supplied cDNA or gDNA.

Original handling: Amplification of reference gene primers was used by the study to estimate nucleated cell counts. Clones were sequenced by immunoSEQ multiplex PCR, and TCRdb holds only the in-frame ones, with some missing. V and J calls and clone size come straight from that table; D and trimming were deduced from the DNA. The sample has tens of thousands of clones, under 95% seen once; the top ten hold 16%. CDR3 length equals 15 residues. V was shortened by 0 bases and J by 2 bases, with 10 bases between the two germline ends. CDR1 and CDR2 from the germline V gene are SGHTA and FQGNSA. The TCR comes from a woman aged 80 or over with active or convalescent COVID-19. The J gene is TRBJ2-5, the V gene TRBV7-2, with D tentatively TRBD1 (6 bases). The sequenced material came from peripheral blood. CDR3 region: CASSLARGRQETQYF. DNA of the CDR3: TGTGCCAGCAGCTTAGCCAGGGGTCGGCAAGAGACCCAGTACTTC.